Shown below are 4 T cell receptor beta chains from a single sample sequenced in a study of cytomegalovirus exposure and HLA in healthy donors. PCR amplification relied on 60 Vbeta primers (plus 13 Jbeta primers). Method: immunoSEQ multiplex PCR; TCRdb's copy keeps in-frame clones and lacks some. The sample lists 140,000 to 150,000 clones, about 10% seen once, with under 2% in the top ten. The sequencing sample was made of PBMCs. The receptors come from a man over 45 in good health and CMV-seronegative.

This clone was counted only a few times. V usage is TRBV7-2 and J usage is TRBJ2-7, with 9 bases that match TRBD1. The junction had 4 bases not matched to a gene; V was cut back by 2 bases and J by 5 bases. CDR1 is SGHTA and CDR2 is FQGNSA in the germline V gene. This CDR3 region has 14 residues. The CDR3 here is CASSLTGQGNEQYF. In DNA, the CDR3 is TGTGCCAGCAGCTTAACGGGACAGGGTAACGAGCAGTACTTC.

This clone was observed a handful of times. The chain combines TRBV7-2 with TRBJ2-5; a possible D gene is TRBD1 (5 bases). The CDR3 length is 15 residues. Per germline, CDR1 SGHTA and CDR2 FQGNSA. The V end was cut by 0 bases, the J end by 3 bases, with 11 bases between. The chain's CDR3 is CASSLAATEKETQYF. The CDR3, as DNA: TGTGCCAGCAGCTTAGCGGCGACAGAAAAAGAGACCCAGTACTTC. Full variable domain (outside the CDR3, taken from reference TRBV7-2 and TRBJ2-5): GAGVSQSPSNKVTEKGKDVELRCDPISGHTALYWYRQSLGQGLEFLIYFQGNSAPDKSGLPSDRFSAERTGGSVSTLTIQRTQQEDSAVYLCASSLAATEKETQYFGPGTRLLVL.

This clone turned up a few times. The chain is built from TRBV7-3 and TRBJ2-5; a possible D gene is TRBD2 (5 bases). The CDR3 spans 12 residues. V was cut by 5 bases and J by 7 bases, with 11 bases left in between. Germline CDR1 reads SGHTA; CDR2 reads FQGTGA. The CDR3, as DNA: TGTGCCAGCAGCCACCCCGAGGGGACCCAGTACTTC. This encodes CASSHPEGTQYF.

The sample holds a few counts of this clone. V is TRBV7-2 and J is TRBJ1-2, with 7 positions matching TRBD1. The CDR3 length is 15 residues. CDR1 and CDR2 from the germline V gene are SGHTA and FQGNSA. V trimming: 5 bases; J trimming: 2 bases; junction bases outside the gene matches: 8. The CDR3 DNA reads as TGTGCCAGCAGCCCAGAGGGGGCAGGCAACTATGGCTACACCTTC. It specifies CASSPEGAGNYGYTF. Full variable domain (outside the CDR3, taken from reference TRBV7-2 and TRBJ1-2): GAGVSQSPSNKVTEKGKDVELRCDPISGHTALYWYRQSLGQGLEFLIYFQGNSAPDKSGLPSDRFSAERTGGSVSTLTIQRTQQEDSAVYLCASSPEGAGNYGYTFGSGTRLTVV.